This TCR beta chain was sequenced for a study of T cells in Graves' hyperthyroidism and ophthalmopathy. V was pared by 2 bases and J by 6 bases, with 10 bases between. The CDR3 loop spans 13 amino acids. Germline CDR1 and CDR2: MGHRA and YSYEKL. Researchers took RNA transcripts and amplified the TCR beta CDR3 regions from them. HTBI primers drove first-round RT-PCR of the TCR CDR3. TCRdb reanalysed the multiplex PCR reads using MiXCR and keeps one entry per CDR3 protein. The repertoire holds 600,000 or so distinct CDR3 sequences, with 12% to 15% as singletons. Each person with ophthalmopathy scored at least 3 on the Clinical Activity Score, reached NOSPECS grade 4 or higher, and had been ill under 3 months. Note on this clonotype: Its antigen remains unidentified.

Study-level results: A model built on 13 V-J features separated ophthalmopathy from stable hyperthyroidism. Ophthalmopathy prediction by the model preceded onset by a median approximately six months. Most clonotypes expanded in thyroid above 0.001 were likewise present in blood.

The sequence came from a woman between 18 and 29 years old with Graves' ophthalmopathy. The chain recombines TRBV4-1 with TRBJ1-1; D is perhaps TRBD1 (6 bases). The specimen sequenced was blood. CDR3 loop: CASSQHREAEAFF. CDR3 coding DNA: TGCGCCAGCAGCCAACACAGGGAAGCTGAAGCTTTCTTT.